Below are 30 T cell receptor beta chains sequenced from a single sample in a study of blood T cell repertoires in COVID-19. The data were produced by immunoSEQ multiplex PCR, yet TCRdb's version contains in-frame clones alone and is incomplete. The sample shows fewer than 450,000 clones, about 90% of them seen only once. The source material was PBMCs or T cells enriched from blood (not recorded which). The receptors were gathered from a man in his late teens or twenties who had recovered from COVID-19.

The chain combines TRBV2 with TRBJ2-1; 7 bases fit TRBD1. This CDR3 has 13 amino acids. Trimming took 7 bases from V and 10 from J; bases not matched to a gene: 10. CDR1 is SNHLY and CDR2 is FYNNEI in the germline V gene. CDR3 nucleotides: TGTGCCAGCAACACAGACAGGGCACAGGAGCAGTTCTTC. Amino acid sequence: CASNTDRAQEQFF.

The V and J genes are TRBV7-9 and TRBJ1-5; D may be TRBD1 (6 bases). V lost 4 bases, J lost 6 bases, and 13 bases lay in between. This CDR3 is 14 amino acids long. Germline V gene lookup returns CDR1 SEHNR and CDR2 FQNEAQ (reference sequence). CDR3 DNA sequence: TGTGCCAGCAGCTCACAGGGAGAAGGTCAGCCCCAGCATTTT. This encodes CASSSQGEGQPQHF.

The chain carries TRBV5-6 and TRBJ2-2; 10 positions agree with TRBD1. V was pared by 0 bases and J by 7 bases, with 9 bases of the junction left unmatched. The germline V gene has CDR1 SGHDT and CDR2 YYEEEE. There are 17 residues in the CDR3. The CDR3 DNA reads as TGTGCCAGCAGCTTGGTTCGGCGACAGGGGGCTGTCGGGGAGCTGTTTTTT. Protein: CASSLVRRQGAVGELFF.

This CDR3 reads CASTLGTGQPQHF. The CDR3 region has the DNA TGTGCCAGCACCTTAGGCACGGGACAGCCCCAGCATTTT. The chain couples TRBV12-3 or TRBV12-4 to TRBJ1-5; D is unresolved. The CDR3 runs to 13 residues. V was clipped by 7 bases and J by 7 bases, with 14 bases between them.

The chain recombines TRBV12-5 with TRBJ1-5; D perhaps matches TRBD1 (5 bases). The CDR3 length is 18 residues. Germline V CDR1 and CDR2: LGHNT, FRNRAP. V gave up 5 bases and J gave up 0 bases, with 20 bases separating them. The CDR3 DNA follows: TGTGCTAGTGGTGGCAGGCAGGGTGTTACGATTAGCAATCAGCCCCAGCATTTT. Translated, it gives CASGGRQGVTISNQPQHF.

In this sample, this clone turned up once. The rearrangement links TRBV24-1 to TRBJ2-2; a weak D match, TRBD2 (5 bases). This CDR3 comprises 13 residues. Trimming stripped 7 bases from V and 4 bases from J, with 9 bases between. Germline V gene data show CDR1 as KGHDR and CDR2 as SFDVKD. The chain's CDR3 is CATRGLSTGELFF. CDR3 in DNA: TGTGCCACCAGAGGACTGAGCACCGGGGAGCTGTTTTTT.

The rearrangement links TRBV27 to TRBJ2-1; 9 bases fit TRBD2. Germline V gene sequence: CDR1 MNHEY, CDR2 SMNVEV (reference sequence). The CDR3 covers 18 residues. The junction had 7 bases not matched to a gene; V was cut back by 0 bases and J by 1 base. CDR3 coding DNA: TGTGCCAGCAGTTTATCGTGGAGCGGGGGGCGATCCTACAATGAGCAGTTCTTC. This gives the protein CASSLSWSGGRSYNEQFF.

The genes are TRBV28 and TRBJ1-2; D is possibly TRBD1 (6 bases). This CDR3 has 15 residues. Deletions cut 5 bases from V and 4 bases from J, with 17 bases between. Germline assignment: CDR1 MDHEN and CDR2 SYDVKM. The CDR3 protein is CASSRLGAPLYGYTF. The CDR3 DNA is TGTGCCAGCAGTCGGCTGGGGGCTCCCCTCTATGGCTACACCTTC.

The chain is built from TRBV28 and TRBJ2-7; 11 positions match TRBD1. From germline, CDR1 is MDHEN and CDR2 SYDVKM. The CDR3 has 16 residues. V lost 5 bases, J lost 5 bases, and 11 bases stayed unmatched. In DNA form, the CDR3 reads TGTGCCAGCAGTACCCTCGGACAGGGGGCTCTCAACGAGCAGTACTTC. As protein: CASSTLGQGALNEQYF.

The chain links TRBV4-1 to TRBJ1-4; D is unclear. The germline gives CDR1 MGHRA, CDR2 YSYEKL. The CDR3 runs to 15 residues. Trimming took 4 bases from V and 7 from J, leaving 16 bases between them. The CDR3 bases are TGCGCCAGCAGCCCGGGAACCATATCCGGTGAAAAACTGTTTTTT. Its translation: CASSPGTISGEKLFF.

The chain couples TRBV6-2 or TRBV6-3 to TRBJ2-7; D is undetermined. V lost 2 bases and J 3 bases, leaving 5 bases between the germline ends. The CDR3 spans 12 residues. Germline V gene data show CDR1 as MNHEY and CDR2 as SVGEGT. CDR3 sequence (DNA): TGTGCCAGCAGTTACGTTATCTACGAGCAGTACTTC. This codes for CASSYVIYEQYF.

This sequence joins TRBV2 and TRBJ1-2; 7 bases are a match to TRBD1. Germline values: CDR1 SNHLY, CDR2 FYNNEI. Germline trimming cut 4 bases from V and 2 bases from J; bases unmatched to any gene: 4. The length of the CDR3 is 14 residues. CDR3 in amino acids: CASSGQGSNYGYTF. The DNA of the CDR3 is TGTGCCAGCAGTGGACAGGGTTCGAACTATGGCTACACCTTC.

The V gene is TRBV27, the J gene TRBJ2-2; D ambiguous. Germline V gives CDR1 MNHEY, CDR2 SMNVEV (reference sequence). There are 12 residues in the CDR3. The ends were cut back, 4 bases at V and 3 bases at J, with 3 bases in the middle. CDR3: CASSSYTGELFF. CDR3 coding DNA: TGTGCCAGCAGTTCATACACCGGGGAGCTGTTTTTT.

The J gene is TRBJ2-3, the V gene TRBV7-9, with D uncertain. Germline CDR1 SEHNR, CDR2 FQNEAQ (reference sequence). Trimming shortened V by 2 bases and J by 6 bases, and 6 bases separated the two germline ends. The CDR3 has 12 residues. As DNA, the CDR3 is TGTGCCAGCAGCTTATCCTCGGATACGCAGTATTTT. Translating it yields CASSLSSDTQYF.

This chain joins TRBV6-5 and TRBJ1-1; the D is unclear. The germline V gene encodes CDR1 MNHEY and CDR2 SVGAGI. The CDR3 extends over 15 amino acids. V lost 6 bases to trimming and J lost 2 bases, with 16 bases between them. CDR3: CASSARVYENTEAFF. CDR3 DNA sequence: TGTGCCAGCAGCGCGAGGGTGTACGAAAACACTGAAGCTTTCTTT.

A single count supports this clone. The genes are TRBV4-1 and TRBJ1-5, with TRBD1 identical over 7 bases. Per germline, CDR1 MGHRA and CDR2 YSYEKL. With 1 base clipped from V and 0 bases from J, the junction kept 9 bases outside the gene matches. The CDR3 runs to 18 residues. CDR3 DNA sequence: TGCGCCAGCAGCCAAGGCGACTGGGACAGATATAGCAATCAGCCCCAGCATTTT. It codes for CASSQGDWDRYSNQPQHF.

Comments on this clone: The sample has other DNA sequences that encode this CDR3 too. V gene TRBV9 combines with J gene TRBJ2-1; the D is unclear. Trimming left V 0 bases short and J 1 base short, with 5 bases between. Germline assignment: CDR1 SGDLS and CDR2 YYNGEE. This CDR3 region has 14 residues. The CDR3 bases are TGTGCCAGCAGCGTAGCGACTTCCTACAATGAGCAGTTCTTC. Translated: CASSVATSYNEQFF. The whole variable domain, remainder taken from reference TRBV9 and TRBJ2-1, is DSGVTQTPKHLITATGQRVTLRCSPRSGDLSVYWYQQSLDQGLQFLIQYYNGEERAKGNILERFSAQQFPDLHSELNLSSLELGDSALYFCASSVATSYNEQFFGPGTRLTVL.

The chain is built from TRBV10-3 and TRBJ1-1; D ambiguous. Trimming cost V 1 base and J 4 bases, with 13 bases left between them. CDR1 ENHRY and CDR2 SYGVKD come from the germline V gene. The CDR3 runs to 15 residues. The CDR3 region is CAISELWRRGTEAFF. The CDR3 bases are TGTGCCATCAGTGAGTTGTGGAGACGAGGCACTGAAGCTTTCTTT.

The CDR3: CATSEATGTGSQPQHF. The CDR3 nucleotides read TGTGCCACCAGTGAGGCGACCGGGACAGGGAGTCAGCCCCAGCATTTT. This chain uses TRBV24-1 with TRBJ1-5; TRBD1 agrees at 9 bases. Germline values: CDR1 KGHDR, CDR2 SFDVKD. This CDR3 contains 16 residues. V gave up 4 bases and J gave up 6 bases; unmatched junction bases: 9.

The chain is built from TRBV2 and TRBJ1-2; 9 nucleotides align to TRBD1. Germline lookup yields CDR1 SNHLY and CDR2 FYNNEI. The CDR3 runs 11 residues. J lost 9 bases, V lost 11 bases, and 7 bases had no gene match. Here the CDR3 reads CAGQGRGSYTF. The CDR3 DNA is TGTGCCGGACAGGGGAGGGGAAGCTACACCTTC.

The chain employs TRBV2 and TRBJ1-1; 7 bases match TRBD1. Trimming at V came to 6 bases and at J to 8 bases, leaving 15 bases not matched to a gene. The CDR3 is 15 amino acids. Looked up from germline, CDR1 is SNHLY and CDR2 is FYNNEI. The CDR3 DNA is TGTGCCAGCAGAGACAGGGCCACCGATCGGCTCGAAGCTTTCTTT. This sequence encodes CASRDRATDRLEAFF.

The V call is TRBV3-1 (or the pseudogene TRBV3-2), the J call TRBJ1-1, with unresolved D. This CDR3 spans 14 amino acids. Germline lookup yields CDR1 LGHDT and CDR2 YNNKEL (reference sequence). V was trimmed by 0 bases and J by 0 bases, leaving 5 bases between them. CDR3 DNA sequence: TGTGCCAGCAGCCAAGAAGCGATGAACACTGAAGCTTTCTTT. Protein product: CASSQEAMNTEAFF.

The sample holds one count of this clone. The chain employs TRBV19 and TRBJ1-1, with 9 bases aligning to TRBD1. CDR3 size: 15 residues. Germline CDR1 and CDR2: LNHDA and SQIVND (reference sequence). After removal of 9 bases from V and 4 bases from J, the junction contained 12 bases not matched to a gene. Here the CDR3 DNA reads TGTGCCAGCAAGAGGGACAGGGAGTTGGGCACTGAAGCTTTCTTT. Its translation is CASKRDRELGTEAFF.

The rearrangement uses TRBV19 and TRBJ2-1; TRBD2 is a possible D gene (6 bases). Trimming cost V 5 bases and J 6 bases, with 14 bases left between them. Germline CDR1 and CDR2: LNHDA and SQIVND (reference sequence). There are 14 residues in the CDR3. The CDR3 nucleotides are TGTGCCAGTAGTTCGGCGGGAAACTTCAATGAGCAGTTCTTC. This encodes CASSSAGNFNEQFF.

The V gene is TRBV23-1, the J gene TRBJ2-4; 13 bases line up with TRBD2. TRBV23-1 is designated an ORF whose function remains uncertain. The CDR3 extends over 16 amino acids. The V and J ends lost 6 bases and 1 base, in that order; junction bases with no gene match: 3. CDR3 coding DNA: TGCGCCAGCAGCGGACTAGCGGGAGTGGCCAAAAACATTCAGTACTTC. This encodes CASSGLAGVAKNIQYF.

The V call is TRBV10-3, the J call TRBJ1-3; D not certain. The CDR3 is made up of 16 amino acids. The germline V gene has CDR1 ENHRY and CDR2 SYGVKD. V lost 1 base, J lost 3 bases, and 13 bases lay in between. CDR3 coding DNA: TGTGCCATCAGTGAGTTATCCGTCTCCAGTGGAAACACCATATATTTT. This translates into CAISELSVSSGNTIYF.

The chain joins TRBV10-1 to TRBJ2-3; 7 bases align to TRBD2. This CDR3 contains 15 residues. Germline V gives CDR1 WNHNN, CDR2 SYGVQD (reference sequence). V was pared by 4 bases and J by 4 bases, with 8 bases of the junction left unmatched. CDR3: CASSVGGREADTQYF. The DNA for the CDR3 is TGCGCCAGCAGTGTCGGCGGGAGAGAGGCAGATACGCAGTATTTT.

The chain combines TRBV19 with TRBJ1-3; D call uncertain. The germline V gene has CDR1 LNHDA and CDR2 SQIVND (reference sequence). The V and J ends lost 10 bases and 5 bases respectively, with 9 bases between them. This CDR3 contains 11 residues. For the CDR3, the DNA is TGTGCCACCCGGGAGCGAAACACCATATATTTT. Its protein product is CATRERNTIYF.

The J gene is TRBJ1-2, the V gene TRBV14, with D perhaps matching TRBD1 (5 bases). The germline V gene has CDR1 SGHDN and CDR2 FVKESK. V was pared by 0 bases and J by 6 bases, with 17 bases between. This CDR3 contains 16 residues. CDR3 nucleotides: TGTGCCAGCAGCCAAGATAGTTGGGGGGTCCCGCATGGCTACACCTTC. This translates into CASSQDSWGVPHGYTF.

V and J are TRBV28 and TRBJ1-1, with 10 positions matching TRBD1. Germline trimming cut 6 bases from V and 5 bases from J; bases unmatched to any gene: 9. Germline-derived CDR1 and CDR2 are MDHEN and SYDVKM. The CDR3 is 15 amino acids. The CDR3 DNA is TGTGCCAGCAGCCCGACAGGGGGCCTAGGGACTGAAGCTTTCTTT. Its protein product is CASSPTGGLGTEAFF.